Below are 26 T cell receptor beta chains sequenced from a single sample in a study of beta chain features in type 1 diabetes. Whole-study findings and limits: TCRB CDR3s were moderately but significantly shorter in Type 1 diabetes patients in all four CD4+ subsets.

These receptors lack a known antigen. All of the isolated RNA was reverse transcribed, so expressed TCRB transcripts were sequenced. Libraries were prepared by immunoSEQ multiplex PCR; TCRdb keeps only in-frame clonotypes and omits some of them. This sample has approximately 600,000 clones, with over 10% found just once. Sequences were obtained from naive CD4+ T cells from blood. All receptors come from a man under 40 with type 1 diabetes.

Concerning this clone: Other nucleotide sequences from this sample produce the same CDR3. The chain joins TRBV2 to TRBJ2-6; D is unresolved. Per the germline V gene, CDR1 is SNHLY and CDR2 is FYNNEI. V was shortened by 6 bases and J by 2 bases, with 5 bases between the two germline ends. This CDR3 has 13 residues. CDR3 DNA sequence: TGTGCCAGCAGCGAGGCTGGGGCCAACGTCCTGACTTTC. It translates to CASSEAGANVLTF.

The rearrangement links TRBV14 to TRBJ2-3, with 13 nucleotides matching TRBD2. The germline gives CDR1 SGHDN, CDR2 FVKESK. The trim removed 5 bases at V and 1 base at J, leaving 3 bases unmatched. CDR3 length: 16 residues. CDR3 DNA sequence: TGTGCCAGCAGCAGGACTAGCGGGGGAGGCACAGATACGCAGTATTTT. Protein sequence: CASSRTSGGGTDTQYF. The full variable domain, its missing parts supplied by reference TRBV14 and TRBJ2-3, is EAGVTQFPSHSVIEKGQTVTLRCDPISGHDNLYWYRRVMGKEIKFLLHFVKESKQDESGMPNNRFLAERTGGTYSTLKVQPAELEDSGVYFCASSRTSGGGTDTQYFGPGTRLTVL.

This clone was counted a few times. The chain is built from TRBV2 and TRBJ1-6; D may be TRBD1 (6 bases). The length of the CDR3 is 11 residues. Germline loops: CDR1 SNHLY, CDR2 FYNNEI. V was clipped by 7 bases and J by 16 bases, with 14 bases between them. CDR3 loop: CASTQTGRLHF. The CDR3, as DNA: TGTGCCAGCACCCAAACAGGGAGGCTCCACTTT.

The chain couples TRBV2 to TRBJ2-1, with D possibly matching TRBD1 (6 bases). Germline V gene lookup returns CDR1 SNHLY and CDR2 FYNNEI. CDR3 length equals 14 residues. Trimming took 6 bases from V and 3 from J, leaving 12 bases between them. The CDR3: CASSGRTVYNEQFF. The CDR3 DNA reads as TGTGCCAGCAGCGGACGGACAGTCTACAATGAGCAGTTCTTC.

The chain employs TRBV4-3 and TRBJ2-5, with a tentative D call TRBD2 (5 bases). This CDR3 comprises 15 residues. The V gene's germline CDR1 is LGHNA and CDR2 YSLEER. Trimming took 4 bases from V and 2 from J, leaving 14 bases between them. DNA of the CDR3: TGCGCCAGCAGCCGGCAAGTGGGAGTTCAAGAGACCCAGTACTTC. Residues: CASSRQVGVQETQYF.

This clone showed up just once. CDR3 DNA: TGTGCCAGCAGTTACTCGAGCCGCGTCTCTGGAAACACCATATATTTT. This codes for CASSYSSRVSGNTIYF. The V and J genes are TRBV6-5 and TRBJ1-3; D not resolved. V was shortened by 0 bases and J by 0 bases, with 9 bases between the two germline ends. CDR1 is MNHEY and CDR2 is SVGAGI in the germline V gene. The CDR3 is 16 residues long.

The rearrangement uses TRBV4-3 and TRBJ2-2; 8 bases are shared with TRBD1. CDR3 size: 15 residues. Germline CDR1 is LGHNA and CDR2 is YSLEER. V shed 5 bases and J 6 bases; nucleotides not matched to a gene: 8. CDR3 DNA sequence: TGCGCCAGCAGCAGTGGGACAGGTTACCCCGGGGAGCTGTTTTTT. Translating gives CASSSGTGYPGELFF.

A few counts support this clone. The identical CDR3 is also encoded by other nucleotide sequences in the sample. The chain is built from TRBV10-3 and TRBJ1-3, with 7 bases matching TRBD1. Germline CDR1 is ENHRY and CDR2 is SYGVKD. V was clipped by 6 bases and J by 4 bases; unmatched bases: 6. The CDR3 loop spans 14 amino acids. The CDR3 DNA reads as TGTGCCATCAGCGACGGGACAGCGGGAAACACCATATATTTT. It is translated as CAISDGTAGNTIYF.

This clone turned up a few times. The rearrangement uses TRBV2 and TRBJ1-4; weak D call: TRBD1 (6 bases). Trimming cost V 8 bases and J 3 bases, with 10 bases left between them. The CDR3 runs to 13 residues. Germline V gene lookup returns CDR1 SNHLY and CDR2 FYNNEI. The CDR3 DNA sequence: TGTGCCAGCCAAAGGACAGCTAATGAAAAACTGTTTTTT. Its protein product is CASQRTANEKLFF. The entire variable domain, with the rest obtained from reference TRBV2 and TRBJ1-4, is as follows: EPEVTQTPSHQVTQMGQEVILRCVPISNHLYFYWYRQILGQKVEFLVSFYNNEISEKSEIFDDQFSVERPDGSNFTLKIRSTKLEDSAMYFCASQRTANEKLFFGSGTQLSVL.

The chain carries TRBV28 and TRBJ1-6, with a tentative D call TRBD1 (6 bases). The CDR3 contains 15 residues. The ends were cut back, 6 bases at V and 5 bases at J, with 14 bases in the middle. Germline V gene data show CDR1 as MDHEN and CDR2 as SYDVKM. In DNA form, the CDR3 reads TGTGCCAGCAGCAGGGGCCTCCGAAATAATTCACCCCTCCACTTT. Protein sequence: CASSRGLRNNSPLHF.

This clone was counted a few times. The chain recombines TRBV7-3 with TRBJ1-1; D is ambiguous. This CDR3 contains 13 residues. Germline lookup yields CDR1 SGHTA and CDR2 FQGTGA. V was clipped by 4 bases and J by 1 base, with 7 bases between them. Written as DNA, the CDR3 is TGTGCCAGCAGCTCCCAGGAGAACACTGAAGCTTTCTTT. Encoded protein: CASSSQENTEAFF.

This sequence joins TRBV9 and TRBJ1-2; the match to TRBD1 covers 10 bases. The CDR3 totals 14 residues. The trim removed 4 bases at V and 8 bases at J, leaving 8 bases unmatched. Germline V gives CDR1 SGDLS, CDR2 YYNGEE. CDR3 amino acids: CASSPDRGQGGYTF. The CDR3 region has the DNA TGTGCCAGCAGCCCAGACAGGGGGCAAGGGGGCTACACCTTC.

This clone was counted between two and nine times. Other DNA sequences in the same sample also yield this CDR3. The gene calls are TRBV7-2 and TRBJ2-5; D gene unclear. Germline CDR1 reads SGHTA; CDR2 reads FQGNSA. Trimming left V 1 base short and J 4 bases short, with 4 bases between. The CDR3 length is 12 residues. DNA for the CDR3: TGTGCCAGCAGCTTAGACAGAGAGACCCAGTACTTC. It translates to CASSLDRETQYF.

This chain links TRBV4-3 with TRBJ1-2; maybe TRBD1 (6 bases). Germline-derived CDR1 and CDR2 are LGHNA and YSLEER. The CDR3 loop spans 13 amino acids. Deletions cut 0 bases from V and 7 bases from J, with 9 bases between. The CDR3 DNA reads as TGCGCCAGCAGCCAAGATGGACAGTTTGGCTACACCTTC. Translation: CASSQDGQFGYTF.

CDR3 amino acids: CASSPGVNTEAFF. The CDR3 region has the DNA TGCGCCAGCAGCCCCGGGGTGAACACTGAAGCTTTCTTT. V usage is TRBV4-3 and J usage is TRBJ1-1; D is unclear. V was trimmed by 4 bases and J by 0 bases, leaving 6 bases between them. The CDR3 is made up of 13 amino acids. CDR1 LGHNA and CDR2 YSLEER come from the germline V gene.

This chain joins TRBV18 and TRBJ1-2, with D possibly being TRBD1 (6 bases). V lost 3 bases and J lost 2, with 10 bases in between. The V gene's germline CDR1 is KGHSH and CDR2 LQKENI. The CDR3 has 14 amino acids. DNA for the CDR3: TGTGCCAGCTCACCGGCTACAGGGAACTATGGCTACACCTTC. The encoded protein is CASSPATGNYGYTF.

In the case of this clone: Mismatch with germline at one junction end may stem from a read error. The gene calls are TRBV12-5 and TRBJ2-5, with D perhaps matching TRBD1 (5 bases). Per germline, CDR1 LGHNT and CDR2 FRNRAP. CDR3 length equals 15 residues. The CDR3 loop reads CASGLVQAGKETQYF. CDR3 sequence (DNA): TGTGCTAGTGGTCTGGTACAGGCCGGCAAAGAGACCCAGTACTTC.

This clone has a handful of counts. This chain joins TRBV9 and TRBJ1-5, with D unresolved. V was cut by 4 bases and J by 5 bases, with 16 bases left in between. The CDR3 is 15 amino acids. Germline assignment: CDR1 SGDLS and CDR2 YYNGEE. The CDR3 region is CASSLRTGPDQPQHF. Here the CDR3 DNA reads TGTGCCAGCAGCTTAAGGACGGGTCCCGATCAGCCCCAGCATTTT. The full variable domain, its missing parts supplied by reference TRBV9 and TRBJ1-5, is DSGVTQTPKHLITATGQRVTLRCSPRSGDLSVYWYQQSLDQGLQFLIQYYNGEERAKGNILERFSAQQFPDLHSELNLSSLELGDSALYFCASSLRTGPDQPQHFGDGTRLSIL.

This clone was counted a few times. The chain is built from TRBV18 and TRBJ1-4, with 7 positions matching TRBD1. V gave up 7 bases and J gave up 8 bases; unmatched junction bases: 7. Germline-derived CDR1 and CDR2 are KGHSH and LQKENI. This CDR3 has 13 amino acids. CDR3: CASCKGATEKLFF. For the CDR3, the DNA is TGTGCCAGCTGCAAGGGGGCGACCGAAAAACTGTTTTTT. Using reference TRBV18 and TRBJ1-4 for the parts outside the CDR3, the full variable domain is NAGVMQNPRHLVRRRGQEARLRCSPMKGHSHVYWYRQLPEEGLKFMVYLQKENIIDESGMPKERFSAEFPKEGPSILRIQQVVRGDSAAYFCASCKGATEKLFFGSGTQLSVL.

The rearrangement joins TRBV7-8 to TRBJ1-2; 9 bases are shared with TRBD1. The junction had 9 bases not matched to a gene; V was cut back by 5 bases and J by 8 bases. Germline CDR1 reads SGHVS; CDR2 reads FQNEAQ. This CDR3 has 14 amino acids. CDR3 sequence (DNA): TGTGCCAGCAGCGTCTCGGGACAGGGAAACGGCTACACCTTC. Residues: CASSVSGQGNGYTF.

A few counts support this clone. The V and J genes are TRBV7-9 and TRBJ1-1, with TRBD1 as a possible D gene (6 bases). CDR1 is SEHNR, CDR2 FQNEAQ, per germline (reference sequence). There are 15 residues in the CDR3. Deletions cut 0 bases from V and 2 bases from J, with 10 bases between. CDR3 sequence reads: CASSLADRKNTEAFF. In nucleotides, the CDR3 is TGTGCCAGCAGCTTAGCGGACAGAAAAAACACTGAAGCTTTCTTT.

This clone has more than one count but fewer than ten. The chain has TRBV19 and TRBJ2-3; D is undetermined. Germline CDR1 reads LNHDA; CDR2 reads SQIVND (reference sequence). The CDR3 is 14 amino acids. Trimming cost V 5 bases and J 4 bases, with 13 bases left between them. Here the CDR3 reads CASSPRAESDTQYF. CDR3 nucleotides: TGTGCCAGTAGTCCTCGCGCCGAATCAGATACGCAGTATTTT.

The chain joins TRBV4-3 to TRBJ1-2; D gene uncertain. V was clipped by 2 bases and J by 6 bases, with 13 bases between them. Per germline, CDR1 LGHNA and CDR2 YSLEER. This CDR3 spans 14 amino acids. The CDR3 is CASSQPAASDGYTF. In DNA form, the CDR3 reads TGCGCCAGCAGCCAACCGGCCGCATCGGATGGCTACACCTTC.

The genes are TRBV11-2 and TRBJ2-1; 7 nucleotides match TRBD1. With 6 bases clipped from V and 0 bases from J, the junction kept 8 bases outside the gene matches. Germline CDR1 is SGHAT and CDR2 is FQNNGV. The CDR3 has 16 residues. The CDR3 sequence: CASRSSTGVSYNEQFF. The CDR3 coding sequence is TGTGCCAGCAGATCTTCTACAGGGGTCTCCTACAATGAGCAGTTCTTC.

The rearrangement links TRBV9 to TRBJ2-1, with TRBD2 as a possible D gene (6 bases). CDR3 length: 15 residues. V was shortened by 7 bases and J by 2 bases, with 16 bases between the two germline ends. CDR1 SGDLS and CDR2 YYNGEE come from the germline V gene. The CDR3 spells CASSRGAGTYNEQFF. In DNA form, the CDR3 reads TGTGCCAGCTCAAGAGGGGCGGGGACCTACAATGAGCAGTTCTTC.

The V gene is TRBV7-9, the J gene TRBJ2-5, with D tentatively TRBD2 (6 bases). The CDR3 is made up of 14 amino acids. Trimming removed 5 bases at V and 3 bases at J, with 13 bases between. Germline V CDR1 and CDR2: SEHNR, FQNEAQ (reference sequence). This chain's CDR3 is CASSLGLAKETQYF. The CDR3 bases are TGTGCCAGCAGCCTCGGTCTAGCGAAAGAGACCCAGTACTTC.